This paragraph reports one T cell receptor (beta chain). The data derive from a study of T cell changes during pregnancy in multiple sclerosis. This CDR3 is built from 13 residues. CDR1 and CDR2 from the germline V gene are SGHDT and YYEEEE. V lost 4 bases to trimming and J lost 0 bases, with 5 bases between them. The protocol was immunoSEQ multiplex PCR, while the TCRdb copy is restricted to in-frame clones and leaves out a portion. The data show fewer than 75,000 clones, with 91% seen just once and roughly 1.4% held by the top ten. J is TRBJ1-3 and V is TRBV5-6; D not certain. The specimen was peripheral blood, collected in the second trimester of pregnancy. The clonotype comes from a female donor with multiple sclerosis, enrolled in a pregnancy study. The CDR3 DNA sequence: TGTGCCAGCAGCCCGGGCTCTGGAAACACCATATATTTT. Protein product: CASSPGSGNTIYF.